The 2 T cell receptor beta chains in this list originate from one sample, sequenced in a study of cytomegalovirus exposure and HLA in healthy donors. Primers: 60 Vbeta forward and 13 Jbeta reverse. Clones were sequenced by immunoSEQ multiplex PCR, and TCRdb holds only the in-frame ones, with some missing. The sample lists roughly 78,000 clones, about 60% occurring once. The sequencing input was PBMCs. The receptors here all came from a man aged 25-40 years in good health and CMV-seropositive.

This chain uses TRBV18 with TRBJ1-2; D remains unclear. The germline gives CDR1 KGHSH, CDR2 LQKENI. Trimming pared 5 bases from V and 2 bases from J, leaving 9 bases between. The CDR3 covers 13 residues. CDR3 sequence reads: CASSTDKNYGYTF. The DNA of the CDR3 is TGTGCCAGCTCAACTGACAAGAACTATGGCTACACCTTC.

The chain carries TRBV25-1 and TRBJ1-1; 8 nucleotides line up with TRBD1. Germline CDR1 reads MGHDK; CDR2 reads SYGVNS. The trim removed 3 bases at V and 10 bases at J, leaving 1 base unmatched. The CDR3 sequence is 11 residues long. CDR3 in amino acids: CASSDRGRAFF. The DNA of the CDR3 is TGTGCCAGCAGTGACAGGGGGCGAGCTTTCTTT.